This T cell receptor beta chain was recorded in a study of cytomegalovirus exposure and HLA in healthy donors (dated by TCRdb to about 2017). Notes on the research overall: An earlier analysis of some 500 of the donors reported more than 250 Gb of sequence data and about 100 million unique TCR beta sequences from roughly 180 million T cells. An early release covering more than 500 HLA-typed donors comprised approximately 300 gigabases of sequencing data and around 80 million unique TCR sequences. Of the roughly 400 genotyped donors, approximately 80% were placed in the genetic ancestry cluster associated with self-reported Caucasian donors. The study aimed to test whether signatures of past pathogen exposure could be identified by cataloging public T cell receptors. Using immunosequencing, the study profiled T cell repertoires from 500 to 800 subjects and related those repertoires to cytomegalovirus serostatus. Besides the first cohort of about 730 subjects, a separate validation cohort made up of about 120 different subjects was used. To predict cytomegalovirus infection status, the study combined high-throughput TCR immunosequencing, statistical association of individual TCRs with disease status, and machine learning. A later analysis re-analyzed previously published TCR beta repertoires from approximately 670 donors and added high-resolution HLA genotyping to study TCR occurrence patterns. Rather than drawing on any new phenotypic data, the later analysis identified candidate immune exposures from TCR beta sequences and the way those sequences occurred across donors. To decide whether each TCR beta V gene segment behaved as functional or pseudogenic, an earlier analysis of some 600 of the donors relied on high-throughput TCR beta sequencing. Donor age, sex, ethnicity and CMV serostatus were compiled alongside the repertoire data. In a later genetic analysis, genome-wide SNP genotypes for about three fifths of the roughly 670 donors were used, and that subset was treated as a discovery cohort. All discovery cohort repertoires had been generated using a single sequencing platform. HLA typing included class I and class II loci at four-digit resolution. Typing coverage differed by locus: A, B, C, DRB1 and DQB1 were typed in roughly 629-630 donors, DQA1 in 522, DPA1 in around 580, and DPB1 in around 490. About five DR-DQ haplotypes were handled as single units for association and clustering, since linkage in the cohort was strong. Among approximately 370 genotyped donors of the cohort, an average of around 250,000 unique TCR beta nucleotide sequences was sequenced per donor, of which approximately 19% were non-productive.

The germline V gene encodes CDR1 LGHNT and CDR2 FRNRAP. V is cut by 6 bases and J by 0 bases, and the space between the germline ends is 11 bases. The CDR3 spans 14 residues, from the cysteine through the phenylalanine. Only the CDR3 region is kept as DNA, spanning 42 bases read in frame from base 1. This clone was detected only once. Its antigen is not yet known. The record has no base qualities; no much larger clone is one base away. The cohort was made up of around 720 healthy bone marrow donors. All cohort members were sampled while nominally healthy, although unrecorded immune exposures were likely present. CMV serostatus was positive for roughly 290 and negative for about 55% of the 666 cohort members, and was not recorded for this donor. A peripheral blood sample was collected from each donor, and TCR beta sequencing was performed on peripheral blood mononuclear cells. Genomic DNA extraction from the blood cell samples was performed with the Qiagen DNeasy Blood Extraction Kit.

Libraries came from the immunoSEQ multiplex PCR assay. For the multiplex PCR, a mixture combining 60 forward primers for TCR Vbeta segments and 13 reverse primers for TCR Jbeta segments was used. A multiplex PCR assay on genomic DNA amplified the CDR3 region of rearranged TCR beta genes. The Illumina HiSeq System was used to sequence the amplified TCR beta libraries as 87-base-pair reads. The study's processing was this. Across the 500 to 750 repertoires, a later analysis counted around 80 million unique TCR beta chains, around 10 million of which were shared by at least two donors. Raw reads were error-corrected and collapsed into unique sequences by a nearest-neighbor algorithm in which closely related sequences were merged to remove PCR and sequencing errors. To assign V, D and J gene segments, CDR3 sequences were aligned to IMGT reference sequences. For a sequence to be retained, a match of at least six nucleotides to both a V gene segment and a J gene segment was required. A rearrangement counted as productive if the CDR3 had no stop codons and remained in frame with V and J, and every other rearrangement counted as non-productive. Following IMGT convention, CDR3 was defined as the stretch from the second conserved V-encoded cysteine up to the conserved J-encoded phenylalanine. Sequences without an unambiguous match to a single V gene segment were excluded from the earlier analysis of 500 to 700 of the donors. An earlier analysis of about 590 of the donors classified V segments as functional when productive rearrangements were above 56.7% and as segregating when the standard deviation between donors was above 5%. A statistical classification framework was built to diagnose cytomegalovirus status from the catalog of TCR beta chain sequences. A later analysis assigned V and J genes by comparing TCR nucleotide sequences with IMGT/GENE-DB human TR gene sequences. The TCRdist pipeline was used in a later analysis to assign CDR3 sequences and most-parsimonious VDJ recombination scenarios. In a later analysis, each TCR beta chain was defined by its CDR3 amino acid sequence together with its V-gene family, and reads lacking a unique V-gene family were excluded. To address suspected cross-contamination and a sequencing artifact, a later analysis removed 592 highly shared, low-generation-probability nucleotide sequences. A later analysis calculated a clonal expansion index for each public chain from normalized within-repertoire ranks of inferred template counts. Generation probabilities in a later analysis came from a VDJ recombination model fitted to out-of-frame rearrangements, and those results were checked against IGoR. In a later analysis, hypergeometric tests were used to score TCR-TCR, TCR-HLA and TCR-CMV co-occurrence, with a repertoire-size bias correction applied to TCR pairs. To estimate false discovery rates, a later analysis permuted the HLA or CMV assignments 20 times. In a later analysis, co-occurring TCRs were grouped using DBSCAN, and TCRdist sequence similarity was added for clustering within HLA-allele-positive subsets. Repertoires with fewer than 30,000 or more than 120,000 public chains, plus five repertoires with anomalous nucleotide sharing, were excluded from co-occurrence clustering. TCRdb holds this immuneACCESS table with in-frame rearrangements only. Some clones are missing; in checked studies, unresolved V genes explain under half, and the rest has no known cause. V, J and clone size were drawn from that table, and D and trimming were deduced from the DNA. In all, the sample holds about 140,000 clones, and over 75% of those were seen once. Over 4% of the sample is taken by the ten largest.

Study-wide conclusions, independent of this receptor: A further reported finding was that TCR beta sequences accurately predicted the HLA-A and HLA-B alleles for most subjects in the first cohort. A later analysis associated 15,000 to 20,000 TCR beta sequences with specific HLA alleles at a false discovery rate of 0.05. The authors suggested that the approach could potentially be extended to other disease states and immunological phenotypes. In this cohort, only TCR beta chains were sequenced, and detectable features were limited by the absence of alpha or paired-chain data. The study listed over 150 TCR beta chains as associated with cytomegalovirus. HLA typing was unavailable for some donors at each locus, so association tests used only the typed subset. Correlated functional status among segregating V segments might be attributable to linkage disequilibrium, but an unknown experimental factor could not be ruled out. When HLA alleles, especially DR and DQ, strongly co-occurred, TCR associations were difficult to assign to individual alleles. In a later analysis, HLA-associated TCR beta chains were found to be more clonally expanded and to have lower generation probabilities than equally common non-associated chains. Some IMGT-functional V segments, including TRBV6-2 and TRBV6-3, could not be told apart with the 87-base-pair reads, so those segments were excluded. In both the original and validation cohorts, the classifier was reported to diagnose cytomegalovirus status with high specificity and sensitivity. For the cohort, immune exposure information was limited to CMV serostatus. Most TCR sequences were seen in very few donors, while some public TCRs were found in many individuals. In vitro tests confirmed that a few of the cytomegalovirus-associated TCR beta chains recognize cytomegalovirus antigens. In an earlier analysis of fewer than 700 of the donors, most TCR beta V segments appeared in productive rearrangements about 90% or about 30% of the time, broadly matching IMGT annotations. V-gene and J-gene trimming of TCR beta chains was associated with a missense DCLRE1C variant in a later genetic analysis, and the association was replicated in an independent cohort. Sequencing depth was assumed to be roughly uniform across donors in the presence/absence analyses, though that assumption may not hold. Most CMV-associated TCR beta chains appeared to be HLA-restricted in a later analysis, and the HLA associations seemed to be driven largely by CMV exposure. In a later analysis, several top co-occurrence clusters were reported to appear linked to parvovirus B19, influenza, CMV and Epstein-Barr virus. According to a later analysis, TCR association rates differed among HLA loci, with DRB1 alleles showing the most associated TCRs and HLA-C alleles showing the fewest. Because counts were too low, seventeen rarely observed V segments, including chromosome 9 orphons, were left out of the earlier analysis of about 500 of the donors. A cluster of highly shared sequence variants was judged likely to be a technical artifact of the sequencing pipeline. Compared with the 666-donor mean, donors in an Asian-associated ancestry cluster had fewer N-insertions in productive TCRs, according to a later genetic analysis.

Sample: PBMCs. This TCR came from a man aged 25 to 40 in good health. The rearrangement joined TRBV12-5 to TRBJ1-1; the D gene is perhaps TRBD1, from 6 matching bases. This receptor carries the CDR3 CASGWTVMNTEAFF. The DNA sequence is as follows: TGTGCTAGTGGCTGGACAGTTATGAACACTGAAGCTTTCTTT.